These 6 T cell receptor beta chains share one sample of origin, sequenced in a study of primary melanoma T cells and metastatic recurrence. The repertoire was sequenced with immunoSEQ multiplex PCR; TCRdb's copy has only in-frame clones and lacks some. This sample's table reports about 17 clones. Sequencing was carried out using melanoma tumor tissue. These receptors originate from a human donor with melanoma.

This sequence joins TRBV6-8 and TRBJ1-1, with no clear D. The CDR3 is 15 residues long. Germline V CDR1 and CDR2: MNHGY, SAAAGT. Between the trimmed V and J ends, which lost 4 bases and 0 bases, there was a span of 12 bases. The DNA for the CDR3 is TGTGCCAGCAGTTCGTGGACCGCTCTGAACACTGAAGCTTTCTTT. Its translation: CASSSWTALNTEAFF.

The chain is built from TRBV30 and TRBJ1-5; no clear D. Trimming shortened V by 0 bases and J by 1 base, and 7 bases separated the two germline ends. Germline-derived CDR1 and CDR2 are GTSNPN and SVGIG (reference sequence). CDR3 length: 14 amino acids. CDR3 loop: CAWSVPVSNQPQHF. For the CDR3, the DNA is TGTGCCTGGAGTGTCCCAGTGAGCAATCAGCCCCAGCATTTT.

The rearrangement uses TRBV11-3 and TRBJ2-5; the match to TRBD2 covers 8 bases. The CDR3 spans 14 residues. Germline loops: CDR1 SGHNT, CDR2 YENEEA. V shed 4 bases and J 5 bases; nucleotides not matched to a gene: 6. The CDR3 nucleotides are TGTGCCAGCAGCTCGCGGGGGGCCGGGGAGACCCAGTACTTC. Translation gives CASSSRGAGETQYF.

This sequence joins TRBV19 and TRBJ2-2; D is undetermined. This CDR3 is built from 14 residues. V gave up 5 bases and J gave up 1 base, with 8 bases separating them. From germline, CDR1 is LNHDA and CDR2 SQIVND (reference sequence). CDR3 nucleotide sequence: TGTGCCAGTAGTGCAAGACAGAACACCGGGGAGCTGTTTTTT. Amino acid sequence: CASSARQNTGELFF.

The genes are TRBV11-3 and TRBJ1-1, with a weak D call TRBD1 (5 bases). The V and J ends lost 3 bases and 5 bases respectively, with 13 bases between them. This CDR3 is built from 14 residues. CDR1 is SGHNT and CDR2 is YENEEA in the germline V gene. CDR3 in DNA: TGTGCCAGCAGCTTGGGGCTAGGGGTTACTGAAGCTTTCTTT. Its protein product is CASSLGLGVTEAFF.

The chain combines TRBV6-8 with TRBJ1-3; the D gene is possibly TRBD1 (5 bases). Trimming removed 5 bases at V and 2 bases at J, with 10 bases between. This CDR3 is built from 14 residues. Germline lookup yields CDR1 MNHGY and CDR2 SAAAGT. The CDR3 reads CASSTQGTGNTIYF. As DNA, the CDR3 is TGTGCCAGCAGTACCCAGGGCACTGGAAACACCATATATTTT.